A selection of T cell receptor beta chains follows, all from one sample in a study of Graves' ophthalmopathy and Graves' hyperthyroidism. One entry per CDR3 protein results from TCRdb running MiXCR on the multiplex PCR reads. The repertoire includes a few hundred thousand distinct CDR3 sequences, less than 20% of them detected once, and roughly 7% sits in the top ten. The material sequenced was peripheral blood. All receptors come from a woman aged 18-29 years with stable Graves' hyperthyroidism. Both conserved end residues are part of each CDR3. The D gene is left open where the match is weak. Not all rows give a size; the values are once, few, many and, for expanded clones, a class.

CDR3 protein: CASSYRDRDNQETQYF
CDR3 DNA: TGTGCCAGCAGTTATCGTGACCGGGACAACCAAGAGACCCAGTACTTC
D gene: -
J gene: TRBJ2-5
clone size: many
V gene: TRBV6-5

CDR3 protein: CASSLDGAPYEQYF
CDR3 DNA: TGTGCCAGCAGCTTAGATGGGGCCCCCTACGAGCAGTACTTC
D gene: -
J gene: TRBJ2-7
clone size: many
V gene: TRBV11-2

CDR3 protein: CASSLDFRDLRDQPQHF
CDR3 DNA: TGTGCCAGCAGCTTAGATTTTAGGGACCTACGGGATCAGCCCCAGCATTTT
D gene: -
J gene: TRBJ1-5
clone size: -
V gene: TRBV11-2

CDR3 protein: CASSEELGTQYF
CDR3 DNA: TGTGCCAGCAGCGAAGAATTAGGGACCCAGTACTTC
D gene: -
J gene: TRBJ2-5
clone size: many
V gene: TRBV9

CDR3 protein: CAFGAGEEAFF
CDR3 DNA: TGTGCCTTCGGGGCAGGAGAGGAAGCTTTCTTT
D gene: -
J gene: TRBJ1-1
clone size: many
V gene: TRBV11-1

CDR3 protein: CASSEYRENTEAFF
CDR3 DNA: TGTGCCAGCAGTGAATATCGGGAGAACACTGAAGCTTTCTTT
D gene: -
J gene: TRBJ1-1
clone size: -
V gene: TRBV6-1

CDR3 protein: CASSVEDENTEAFF
CDR3 DNA: TGTGCCAGTAGTGTGGAAGACGAGAACACTGAAGCTTTCTTT
D gene: -
J gene: TRBJ1-1
clone size: many
V gene: TRBV19

CDR3 protein: CASKMDGTGTYEQYF
CDR3 DNA: TGCGCCAGCAAAATGGACGGGACAGGGACCTACGAGCAGTACTTC
D gene: TRBD1
J gene: TRBJ2-7
clone size: many
V gene: TRBV5-1

CDR3 protein: CASSIRQGGVDEQYF
CDR3 DNA: TGTGCCAGCAGCATCAGGCAGGGGGGAGTCGACGAGCAGTACTTC
D gene: -
J gene: TRBJ2-7
clone size: many
V gene: TRBV9

CDR3 protein: CASSGGTGNIQYF
CDR3 DNA: TGTGCCAGCAGCGGAGGGACAGGGAACATTCAGTACTTC
D gene: TRBD1
J gene: TRBJ2-4
clone size: few
V gene: TRBV7-6

CDR3 protein: CASSLETPVGGSNYGYTF
CDR3 DNA: TGTGCCAGCAGCTTAGAGACCCCGGTAGGGGGCTCTAACTATGGCTACACCTTC
D gene: TRBD1
J gene: TRBJ1-2
clone size: many
V gene: TRBV11-2

CDR3 protein: CASSLTSGRGNTEAFF
CDR3 DNA: TGTGCCAGCAGCTTAACTTCGGGCAGGGGGAACACTGAAGCTTTCTTT
D gene: -
J gene: TRBJ1-1
clone size: many
V gene: TRBV7-9

CDR3 protein: CASSLAGGTTGNTIYF
CDR3 DNA: TGTGCCAGCAGCTTAGCTGGAGGGACGACTGGAAACACCATATATTTT
D gene: -
J gene: TRBJ1-3
clone size: -
V gene: TRBV7-8

CDR3 protein: CASSQAWENTEAFF
CDR3 DNA: TGCGCCAGCAGCCAGGCGTGGGAGAACACTGAAGCTTTCTTT
D gene: -
J gene: TRBJ1-1
clone size: few
V gene: TRBV4-1

CDR3 protein: CASSLALGHEQYF
CDR3 DNA: TGTGCCAGTTCTTTGGCTCTGGGTCACGAGCAGTACTTC
D gene: -
J gene: TRBJ2-7
clone size: many
V gene: TRBV19

CDR3 protein: CASSQAGQGANQPQHF
CDR3 DNA: TGCGCCAGCAGCCAAGCAGGACAGGGGGCAAATCAGCCCCAGCATTTT
D gene: TRBD1
J gene: TRBJ1-5
clone size: few
V gene: TRBV4-1

CDR3 protein: CSVGGTVRTDTQYF
CDR3 DNA: TGCAGCGTTGGCGGGACAGTACGCACAGATACGCAGTATTTT
D gene: -
J gene: TRBJ2-3
clone size: -
V gene: TRBV29-1

CDR3 protein: CSVSQGARGYTF
CDR3 DNA: TGCAGCGTTTCGCAGGGGGCGCGGGGCTACACCTTC
D gene: TRBD1
J gene: TRBJ1-2
clone size: many
V gene: TRBV29-1

CDR3 protein: CASSDDTNQPQHF
CDR3 DNA: TGTGCCAGCAGTGACGACACCAATCAGCCCCAGCATTTT
D gene: -
J gene: TRBJ1-5
clone size: few
V gene: TRBV2

CDR3 protein: CASSLTEAYEQYF
CDR3 DNA: TGTGCCAGCAGCTTAACAGAGGCCTACGAGCAGTACTTC
D gene: -
J gene: TRBJ2-7
clone size: many
V gene: TRBV11-1

CDR3 protein: CASRTGGGAKEQYF
CDR3 DNA: TGTGCCAGCAGGACGGGAGGGGGGGCGAAGGAGCAGTACTTC
D gene: TRBD2
J gene: TRBJ2-7
clone size: few
V gene: TRBV12-3/TRBV12-4

CDR3 protein: CATKPPGQASGYTF
CDR3 DNA: TGTGCCACCAAGCCCCCCGGACAGGCATCTGGCTACACCTTC
D gene: TRBD1
J gene: TRBJ1-2
clone size: -
V gene: TRBV15

CDR3 protein: CARPPGQLDQPQHF
CDR3 DNA: TGCGCCCGCCCGCCGGGACAGCTAGATCAGCCCCAGCATTTT
D gene: TRBD1
J gene: TRBJ1-5
clone size: many
V gene: TRBV5-1

CDR3 protein: CSARGGGGPETQYF
CDR3 DNA: TGCAGTGCTAGAGGAGGGGGGGGGCCAGAGACCCAGTACTTC
D gene: -
J gene: TRBJ2-5
clone size: -
V gene: TRBV20-1

CDR3 protein: CSRQRMNTEAFF
CDR3 DNA: TGCAGCAGACAGCGTATGAACACTGAAGCTTTCTTT
D gene: -
J gene: TRBJ1-1
clone size: many
V gene: TRBV20-1

CDR3 protein: CASSFVGSSTDTQYF
CDR3 DNA: TGTGCCAGCAGCTTTGTGGGGTCCAGCACAGATACGCAGTATTTT
D gene: -
J gene: TRBJ2-3
clone size: -
V gene: TRBV7-3

CDR3 protein: CASSQGPVTEAFF
CDR3 DNA: TGCGCCAGCAGCCAAGGACCGGTCACTGAAGCTTTCTTT
D gene: -
J gene: TRBJ1-1
clone size: -
V gene: TRBV4-1

CDR3 protein: CASSYSNTEAFF
CDR3 DNA: TGTGCCAGCAGTTACTCGAACACTGAAGCTTTCTTT
D gene: -
J gene: TRBJ1-1
clone size: many
V gene: TRBV6-2/TRBV6-3

CDR3 protein: CASSYSGLGQGKSSYEQYF
CDR3 DNA: TGTGCCAGCAGTTACTCGGGTTTGGGACAGGGCAAAAGCTCCTACGAGCAGTACTTC
D gene: TRBD1
J gene: TRBJ2-7
clone size: once
V gene: TRBV6-2/TRBV6-3

CDR3 protein: CAISEAPTGPQPQHF
CDR3 DNA: TGTGCCATCAGTGAGGCCCCGACAGGGCCCCAGCCCCAGCATTTT
D gene: TRBD1
J gene: TRBJ1-5
clone size: many
V gene: TRBV10-3

CDR3 protein: CASSPSAGETQYF
CDR3 DNA: TGTGCCAGCAGCCCCAGTGCAGGAGAGACCCAGTACTTC
D gene: -
J gene: TRBJ2-5
clone size: many
V gene: TRBV2

CDR3 protein: CASSPRYPGTAYEQYF
CDR3 DNA: TGCGCCAGCAGCCCAAGGTACCCCGGGACAGCCTACGAGCAGTACTTC
D gene: TRBD1
J gene: TRBJ2-7
clone size: many
V gene: TRBV5-1

CDR3 protein: CASTRQASGGLRDEQYF
CDR3 DNA: TGTGCCAGCACCCGTCAGGCTAGCGGGGGGCTAAGGGACGAGCAGTACTTC
D gene: TRBD2
J gene: TRBJ2-7
clone size: many
V gene: TRBV6-5

CDR3 protein: CASSFGGIEQYF
CDR3 DNA: TGTGCCAGCAGTTTCGGGGGAATCGAGCAGTACTTC
D gene: -
J gene: TRBJ2-7
clone size: -
V gene: TRBV2

CDR3 protein: CSARGSGNQPQHF
CDR3 DNA: TGCAGTGCTAGAGGATCAGGGAATCAGCCCCAGCATTTT
D gene: -
J gene: TRBJ1-5
clone size: many
V gene: TRBV20-1

CDR3 protein: CSARTVATEAFF
CDR3 DNA: TGCAGTGCTCGGACAGTAGCTACTGAAGCTTTCTTT
D gene: -
J gene: TRBJ1-1
clone size: -
V gene: TRBV20-1

CDR3 protein: CASSRFVWGDYGYTF
CDR3 DNA: TGTGCCAGCAGTAGGTTCGTTTGGGGTGACTATGGCTACACCTTC
D gene: -
J gene: TRBJ1-2
clone size: many
V gene: TRBV6-1

CDR3 protein: CASSDPGLAGGSSSYEQYF
CDR3 DNA: TGTGCCAGCAGTGACCCGGGACTAGCGGGGGGCTCGAGCTCCTACGAGCAGTACTTC
D gene: TRBD2
J gene: TRBJ2-7
clone size: many
V gene: TRBV6-4

CDR3 protein: CASTEGPTYGYTF
CDR3 DNA: TGTGCCAGCACCGAGGGGCCAACCTATGGCTACACCTTC
D gene: -
J gene: TRBJ1-2
clone size: -
V gene: TRBV2

CDR3 protein: CASSLEGHGYTF
CDR3 DNA: TGCGCCAGCAGCTTGGAAGGCCATGGCTACACCTTC
D gene: -
J gene: TRBJ1-2
clone size: many
V gene: TRBV5-1

CDR3 protein: CASGLAGGQETQYF
CDR3 DNA: TGTGCCAGCGGGCTAGCGGGGGGCCAAGAGACCCAGTACTTC
D gene: TRBD2
J gene: TRBJ2-5
clone size: -
V gene: TRBV12-3/TRBV12-4

CDR3 protein: CAWSERAFYGYTF
CDR3 DNA: TGTGCCTGGAGTGAACGGGCCTTCTATGGCTACACCTTC
D gene: -
J gene: TRBJ1-2
clone size: -
V gene: TRBV30

CDR3 protein: CASSNRQGGFGNQPQHF
CDR3 DNA: TGTGCCAGCAGCAACCGACAGGGGGGTTTCGGCAATCAGCCCCAGCATTTT
D gene: TRBD1
J gene: TRBJ1-5
clone size: -
V gene: TRBV7-8

CDR3 protein: CASSLRSKRGYEQYF
CDR3 DNA: TGTGCCAGCAGTTTACGGTCCAAGAGGGGCTACGAGCAGTACTTC
D gene: -
J gene: TRBJ2-7
clone size: many
V gene: TRBV12-3/TRBV12-4

CDR3 protein: CASSLRGVSHYEQYF
CDR3 DNA: TGTGCCAGCAGTTTGCGCGGTGTAAGCCACTACGAGCAGTACTTC
D gene: -
J gene: TRBJ2-7
clone size: -
V gene: TRBV12-3/TRBV12-4

CDR3 protein: CASARGLNTGELFF
CDR3 DNA: TGTGCCAGTGCGCGGGGGCTAAACACCGGGGAGCTGTTTTTT
D gene: -
J gene: TRBJ2-2
clone size: many
V gene: TRBV2

CDR3 protein: CASSKIQGPSTGELFF
CDR3 DNA: TGCGCCAGCAGCAAGATCCAGGGACCGAGTACCGGGGAGCTGTTTTTT
D gene: -
J gene: TRBJ2-2
clone size: -
V gene: TRBV5-1

CDR3 protein: CASSLRLTARGGYTF
CDR3 DNA: TGTGCCAGCAGTTTACGTTTGACGGCCAGAGGCGGCTACACCTTC
D gene: -
J gene: TRBJ1-2
clone size: many
V gene: TRBV6-5